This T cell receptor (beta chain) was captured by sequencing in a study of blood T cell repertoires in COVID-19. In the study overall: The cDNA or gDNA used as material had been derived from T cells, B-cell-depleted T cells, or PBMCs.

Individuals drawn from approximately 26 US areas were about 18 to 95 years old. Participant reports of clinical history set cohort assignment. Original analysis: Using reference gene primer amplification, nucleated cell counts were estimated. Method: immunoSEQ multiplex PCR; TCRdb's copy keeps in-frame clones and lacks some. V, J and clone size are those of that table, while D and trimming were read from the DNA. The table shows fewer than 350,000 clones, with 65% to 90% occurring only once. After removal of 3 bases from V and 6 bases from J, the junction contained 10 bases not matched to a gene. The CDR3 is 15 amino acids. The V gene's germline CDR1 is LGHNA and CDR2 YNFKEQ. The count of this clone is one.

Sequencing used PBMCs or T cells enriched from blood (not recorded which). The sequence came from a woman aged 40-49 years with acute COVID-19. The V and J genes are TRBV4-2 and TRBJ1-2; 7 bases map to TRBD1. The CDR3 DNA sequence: TGTGCCAGCAGCCATAACGTTAGGACAGGAGATGGCTACACCTTC. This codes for CASSHNVRTGDGYTF.